The 9 T cell receptor beta chains below come from one sample, sequenced in a study of T cells after yellow fever vaccination. TCRdb re-called the 5' RACE reads through MiXCR, storing one row per CDR3 protein. The profile shows 610,000 or so distinct CDR3 sequences, roughly an eighth of them singletons. The sequenced sample was PBMCs, obtained on the day of the yellow fever booster vaccination. The receptors were sampled from a young man who received the YFV17D yellow fever vaccine.

This clonotype was seen repeatedly, ten times or more. The final CDR3 position lacks the conserved phenylalanine or tryptophan, pointing to a likely read error. Because the CDR3's place on the DNA is in doubt, the DNA is left out and the CDR3 is given as listed by TCRdb. The V gene is TRBV12-3 or TRBV12-4, the J gene TRBJ2-1; the table's D call, TRBD1, has no DNA check behind it. The CDR3 length is 11 residues, termini included. This chain's CDR3 is CASSLGQGAIV.

This clonotype was counted a few times. The chain employs TRBV19 and TRBJ2-2; D possibly matches TRBD1 or TRBD2 (6 bases each). The V gene lost 5 bases and the J gene lost 4 bases, with 23 bases spanning the gap. The CDR3 consists of 18 residues. In germline, CDR1 is LNHDA, CDR2 SQIVND (reference sequence). Here the CDR3 DNA reads TGTGCCAGTAGTGGGGTAGGAGGGGGGCGGACATTCACCGGGGAGCTGTTTTTT. It encodes CASSGVGGGRTFTGELFF. Based on the CDR3 plus reference TRBV19 and TRBJ2-2, the full variable domain is DGGITQSPKYLFRKEGQNVTLSCEQNLNHDAMYWYRQDPGQGLRLIYYSQIVNDFQKGDIAEGYSVSREKKESFPLTVTSAQKNPTAFYLCASSGVGGGRTFTGELFFGEGSRLTVL.

The rearrangement uses TRBV7-2 and TRBJ2-7, with 9 bases aligning to TRBD1. V shed 3 bases, J shed 3 bases, and the junction held 3 bases outside the gene matches. This CDR3 region has 14 residues. Germline V gene lookup returns CDR1 SGHTA and CDR2 FQGNSA. CDR3 in amino acids: CASSFRTGVYEQYF. CDR3 DNA: TGTGCCAGCAGCTTCCGGACAGGGGTCTACGAGCAGTACTTC.

This clonotype was detected ten times or more. The chain links TRBV10-3 to TRBJ2-7; 13 bases are shared with TRBD2. The CDR3 has 17 residues. Trimming at V came to 7 bases and at J to 4 bases, leaving 13 bases not matched to a gene. Germline V gene data show CDR1 as ENHRY and CDR2 as SYGVKD. The CDR3 nucleotides read TGTGCCATCACCCCGGGACTAGCGGGACTGGGATTATACGAGCAGTACTTC. Protein sequence: CAITPGLAGLGLYEQYF.

The sample holds a few counts of this clonotype. The rearrangement links TRBV20-1 to TRBJ2-7, with TRBD2 identical over 7 bases. Unmatched junction bases numbered 8, after V lost 6 bases and J lost 6 bases. The CDR3 is 12 residues long. Germline V gene lookup returns CDR1 DFQATT and CDR2 SNEGSKA (reference sequence). Written as DNA, the CDR3 is TGCAGTGCGCGACTAGCTGCTACCGAGCAGTACTTC. The encoded protein is CSARLAATEQYF.

The CDR3 region has the DNA TGTGCCAGCAGCCGCGACGGAGGATCCAAAAACATTCAGTACTTC. Amino acids: CASSRDGGSKNIQYF. The chain links TRBV7-2 to TRBJ2-4; a weak D match, TRBD2 (5 bases). Germline V lookup: CDR1 SGHTA, CDR2 FQGNSA. V lost 5 bases and J 2 bases, leaving 13 bases between the germline ends. The CDR3 loop spans 15 amino acids.

The chain couples TRBV1 to TRBJ2-3; whether TRBD2, the table's D call, matches the DNA was not checked. TRBV1 is described as a pseudogene. The CDR3 has 17 amino acids. The CDR3: CTSSQDRPSASTDTQYF. The CDR3 DNA reads as TGCACCAGCAGCCAAGATCGGCCTAGCGCCTCCACAGATACGCAGTATTTT.

This clonotype was counted only a few times. This chain links TRBV7-2 with TRBJ1-4, with TRBD1 as a possible D gene (5 bases). Trimming shortened V by 4 bases and J by 1 base, and 10 bases separated the two germline ends. Germline V gene data show CDR1 as SGHTA and CDR2 as FQGNSA. This CDR3 contains 15 residues. CDR3 coding DNA: TGTGCCAGCAGCTGGGGGGGAAGAACTAATGAAAAACTGTTTTTT. Amino acid sequence: CASSWGGRTNEKLFF.

The chain carries TRBV23-1 and TRBJ2-7; D is undetermined. TRBV23-1 falls under the ORF class, with uncertain function. V was trimmed by 7 bases and J by 7 bases, leaving 8 bases between them. The CDR3 is 10 amino acids. CDR3 DNA: TGCGCCAGCACGACGGGTGAGCAGTACTTC. Amino acids: CASTTGEQYF.